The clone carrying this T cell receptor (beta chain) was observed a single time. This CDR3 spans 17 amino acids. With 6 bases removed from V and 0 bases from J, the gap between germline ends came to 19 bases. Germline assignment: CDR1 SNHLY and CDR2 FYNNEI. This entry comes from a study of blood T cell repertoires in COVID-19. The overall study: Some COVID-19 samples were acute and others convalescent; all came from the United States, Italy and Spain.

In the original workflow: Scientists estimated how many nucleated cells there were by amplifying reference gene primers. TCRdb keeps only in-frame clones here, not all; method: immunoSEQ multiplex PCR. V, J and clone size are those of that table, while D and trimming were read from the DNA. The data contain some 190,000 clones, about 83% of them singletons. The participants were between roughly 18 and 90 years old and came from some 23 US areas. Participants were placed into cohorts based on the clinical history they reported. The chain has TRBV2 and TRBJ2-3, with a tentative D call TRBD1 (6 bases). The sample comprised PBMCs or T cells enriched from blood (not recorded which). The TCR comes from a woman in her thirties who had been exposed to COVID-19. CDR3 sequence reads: CASRVRGLVFSTDTQYF. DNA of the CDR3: TGTGCCAGCAGGGTCAGGGGTCTTGTTTTTAGCACAGATACGCAGTATTTT.